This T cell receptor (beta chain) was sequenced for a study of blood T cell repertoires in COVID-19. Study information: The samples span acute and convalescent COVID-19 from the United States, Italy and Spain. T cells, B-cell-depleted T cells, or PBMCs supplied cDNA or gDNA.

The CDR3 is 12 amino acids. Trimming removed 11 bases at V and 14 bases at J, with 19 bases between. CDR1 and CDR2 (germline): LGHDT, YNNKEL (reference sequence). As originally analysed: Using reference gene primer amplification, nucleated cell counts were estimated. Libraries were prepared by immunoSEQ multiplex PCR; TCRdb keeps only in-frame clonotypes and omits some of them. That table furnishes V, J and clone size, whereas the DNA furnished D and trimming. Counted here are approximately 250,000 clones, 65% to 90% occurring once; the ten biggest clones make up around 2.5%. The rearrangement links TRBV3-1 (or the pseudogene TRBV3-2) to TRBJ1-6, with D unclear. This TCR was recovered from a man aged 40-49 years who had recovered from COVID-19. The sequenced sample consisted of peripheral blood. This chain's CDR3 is CAAGSPTITLHF. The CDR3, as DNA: TGTGCCGCGGGCAGCCCCACGATAACCCTCCACTTT.